The 16 T cell receptor delta chains reported below all come from one sample, sequenced in a study of gamma-delta chains in newborns, infants, children (dated by TCRdb to the late 2010s). The instrument given in TCRdb is Illumina MiSeq. TCRdb called clones afresh from the public reads with CATT; identical DNA rows were later merged. This sample has roughly 1,600 delta-chain clones in its table, and around 45% of those were observed once. Together, the top ten hold about 16% of the sample. The specimen was blood. The receptors originated from a child who had a fever.

As concerns this clone: One base separates it from a far larger clone, so it is likely a read error. V and J are TRDV1 and TRDJ1; 13 bases map to TRDD3. CDR3 length equals 18 residues. Germline loops: CDR1 TSWWSYY, CDR2 QGS. The V and J ends lost 1 base and 0 bases, in that order; junction bases with no gene match: 5. The CDR3 sequence: CALGERHWGIRYTDKLIF. The CDR3 DNA is TGTGCTCTTGGGGAACGTCACTGGGGGATACGGTACACCGATAAACTCATCTTT.

Points on this clone: The same CDR3 is also encoded by other DNA sequences in this sample. V gene TRDV2 combines with J gene TRDJ1; 9 nucleotides align to TRDD3. The germline V gene encodes CDR1 GEAIGNYY and CDR2 EKD. V dropped 3 bases and J dropped 2; count of bases not matched to a gene: 12. This CDR3 contains 17 residues. The CDR3 DNA reads as TGTGCCTGTGACTCGGTTGTACTGGGGGACCCGACCGATAAACTCATCTTT. Translating gives CACDSVVLGDPTDKLIF.

The rearrangement joins TRDV1 to TRDJ1, with 10 nucleotides matching TRDD3. Germline V CDR1 and CDR2: TSWWSYY, QGS. Trimming took 3 bases from V and 0 from J; bases not matched to a gene: 19. There are 21 residues in the CDR3. The CDR3 DNA sequence: TGTGCTCTTGGGGACCCCGGACTACTCCCCCTTACTGGGGGATACACCGATAAACTCATCTTT. Amino acids: CALGDPGLLPLTGGYTDKLIF.

CDR3 loop: CACDPVLGDTSATDKLIF. DNA for the CDR3: TGTGCCTGTGACCCCGTACTGGGGGATACGAGTGCCACCGATAAACTCATCTTT. V usage is TRDV2 and J usage is TRDJ1; 13 bases are a match to TRDD3. The CDR3 runs 18 residues. In germline, CDR1 is GEAIGNYY, CDR2 EKD. The trim removed 3 bases at V and 1 base at J, leaving 10 bases unmatched.

In regard to this clone: Other DNA sequences in the sample encode the same CDR3. The V and J genes are TRDV2 and TRDJ3, with D hard to call. V was cut by 3 bases and J by 2 bases, with 10 bases left in between. CDR3 length: 16 amino acids. Germline loops: CDR1 GEAIGNYY, CDR2 EKD. In DNA form, the CDR3 reads TGTGCCTGTGACGGTCTTGCTACCTGGGACACCCGACAGATGTTTTTC. This codes for CACDGLATWDTRQMFF.

The rearrangement joins TRDV2 to TRDJ1; TRDD3 matches 7 bases. From germline, CDR1 is GEAIGNYY and CDR2 EKD. This CDR3 is 19 amino acids long. V shed 3 bases, J shed 0 bases, and the junction held 18 bases outside the gene matches. The CDR3 bases are TGTGCCTGTGACGCCCTTATTGGGGGACAATCAAAGGACACCGATAAACTCATCTTT. Encoded protein: CACDALIGGQSKDTDKLIF.

Judged by abundance, this clone is large. The chain has TRDV2 and TRDJ1; 13 bases line up with TRDD3. Trimming at V came to 4 bases and at J to 9 bases, leaving 16 bases not matched to a gene. This CDR3 spans 17 amino acids. Germline assignment: CDR1 GEAIGNYY and CDR2 EKD. The CDR3 DNA reads TGTGCCTGTGATATCGTGGTACTGGGGGATACGCAGAAGGAACTCATCTTT. Translated, it gives CACDIVVLGDTQKELIF.

The V and J genes are TRDV2 and TRDJ3; TRDD3 might be the D (5 bases). Per germline, CDR1 GEAIGNYY and CDR2 EKD. CDR3 length: 18 residues. Trimming stripped 0 bases from V and 0 bases from J, with 11 bases between. CDR3 amino acids: CACDTGGASSWDTRQMFF. In DNA form, the CDR3 reads TGTGCCTGTGACACCGGGGGCGCGAGCTCCTGGGACACCCGACAGATGTTTTTC.

With regard to this clone: Other nucleotide sequences from this sample produce the same CDR3. The CDR3 DNA reads TGTGCCTGTGATGCAGTGATGACGAACTGGGGCACCGATAAACTCATCTTT. As protein: CACDAVMTNWGTDKLIF. The chain has TRDV2 and TRDJ1; the match to TRDD3 covers 7 bases. J gave up 1 base and V 4 bases, and 14 bases lay outside the gene matches. Per the germline V gene, CDR1 is GEAIGNYY and CDR2 is EKD. This CDR3 comprises 17 residues.

Notes on this clone: At one boundary the junction diverges from the germline segment, which might be a read error. The same CDR3 can be traced to other DNA sequences in this sample. The DNA for the CDR3 is TGTGCCTGTGACTCTGTGGGGGATAACCCCGACAAACTCATCTTT. As protein: CACDSVGDNPDKLIF. The rearrangement links TRDV2 to TRDJ1, with 9 bases fitting TRDD3. Germline V gene data show CDR1 as GEAIGNYY and CDR2 as EKD. The CDR3 spans 15 residues.

The V gene is TRDV2, the J gene TRDJ1, with TRDD3 identical over 8 bases. Germline CDR1 and CDR2: GEAIGNYY and EKD. This CDR3 spans 15 amino acids. V lost 3 bases to trimming and J lost 7 bases; unmatched junction nucleotides: 12. CDR3 loop: CACDVLGAGPVKLIF. CDR3 in DNA: TGTGCCTGTGACGTACTGGGGGCCGGACCCGTTAAACTCATCTTT.

This clone was found a few times. The gene calls are TRDV2 and TRDJ3, with D hard to call. Germline values: CDR1 GEAIGNYY, CDR2 EKD. Trimming left V 2 bases short and J 0 bases short, with 13 bases between. This CDR3 has 18 amino acids. The CDR3 coding sequence is TGTGCCTGTGACAGTACTGCCCGGAGCTCCTGGGACACCCGACAGATGTTTTTC. Translation gives CACDSTARSSWDTRQMFF.

The V gene is TRDV2, the J gene TRDJ1; 10 nucleotides line up with TRDD3. The V gene's germline CDR1 is GEAIGNYY and CDR2 EKD. There are 19 residues in the CDR3. The V segment lost 0 bases and the J segment 0 bases; nucleotides outside the gene matches: 12. In DNA form, the CDR3 reads TGTGCCTGTGACACCCTGGGAAGTGGGGGATACCGGGACACCGATAAACTCATCTTT. It is translated as CACDTLGSGGYRDTDKLIF.

This rearrangement joins TRDV2 to TRDJ1, with 7 positions matching TRDD3. The CDR3 contains 15 residues. From germline, CDR1 is GEAIGNYY and CDR2 EKD. Trimming removed 3 bases from V and 1 base from J; junction bases left unmatched: 7. The CDR3 DNA is TGTGCCTGTGACGCACTGGGGTCGTGCACCGATAAACTCATCTTT. Translated, it gives CACDALGSCTDKLIF.

The chain uses TRDV2 and TRDJ1; no clear D. The CDR3 contains 17 residues. The germline V gene encodes CDR1 GEAIGNYY and CDR2 EKD. V lost 0 bases and J 0 bases, leaving 16 bases between the germline ends. CDR3 amino acids: CACDTVGGLDHTDKLIF. DNA for the CDR3: TGTGCCTGTGACACCGTAGGAGGATTGGACCACACCGATAAACTCATCTTT.

About this clone itself: One end of the junction is discordant with germline, which a read error may explain. As DNA, the CDR3 is TGTGCCTGTGACACCGGGAAACTACTGGGGGATAGACCCGATAAACTCACCTTT. The encoded protein is CACDTGKLLGDRPDKLTF. The chain couples TRDV2 to TRDJ1; TRDD3 aligns across 11 bases. This CDR3 has 18 amino acids. CDR1 and CDR2 (germline): GEAIGNYY, EKD.